This TCR beta chain is drawn from a study of blood T cell repertoires in COVID-19. Background on the study: The study drew acute and convalescent COVID-19 samples from the United States, Italy and Spain. PBMCs, B-cell-depleted T cells, or T cells provided the cDNA or gDNA that made up the material.

J was trimmed by 7 bases and V by 5 bases; bases with no gene match: 10. Germline V gene data show CDR1 as SEHNR and CDR2 as FQNEAQ (reference sequence). This CDR3 region has 15 residues. Methods used by the authors: Estimation of nucleated cell counts was performed using reference gene primer amplification. Assay used: immunoSEQ multiplex PCR; TCRdb lists only in-frame clones, some missing. The DNA was the basis for D and trimming; V, J and clone size are from that table. The data show 65,000 to 70,000 clones, with about 81% seen just once and roughly 9.2% held by the top ten. Sequenced material: peripheral blood. The receptor was derived from a human donor in a cohort sampled during active COVID-19. The chain combines TRBV7-9 with TRBJ2-7; 11 bases match TRBD1. CDR3 DNA: TGTGCCAGCAGCCGTACCGGGACAGGGGGAAAAGAGCAGTACTTC. It codes for CASSRTGTGGKEQYF.